At least ten counts were recorded for the clone carrying this T cell receptor (beta chain). This sample was taken from a study of T cells in Graves' hyperthyroidism and ophthalmopathy. Authors of the study amplified TCR beta CDR3 regions from RNA transcripts. First-round RT-PCR targeting the TCR CDR3 was performed with the HTBI primer set. TCRdb processed the multiplex PCR reads anew with MiXCR; each CDR3 protein has one entry. Of 370,000 or so distinct CDR3 sequences in the sample, approximately 25% were seen once. Material for sequencing was blood. The sequence came from a man aged 45-65 years with Graves' hyperthyroidism.

CDR3 in DNA: TGTGCCAGCAGTTTATCGACAGGGGGCGGGAAGACCCAGTACTTC. Translating gives CASSLSTGGGKTQYF. The chain carries TRBV28 and TRBJ2-5, with TRBD1 matching over 10 bases. Germline CDR1 and CDR2: MDHEN and SYDVKM. There are 15 residues in the CDR3. V shed 1 base, J shed 6 bases, and the junction held 5 bases outside the gene matches.